The present T cell receptor (beta chain) was sequenced within a study of blood T cell repertoires in COVID-19. Overall study: The origin of the acute and convalescent COVID-19 samples was the United States, Italy and Spain. PBMCs, B-cell-depleted T cells, or T cells provided the cDNA or gDNA that made up the material.

Sequenced by immunoSEQ multiplex PCR; TCRdb stores in-frame clones only, minus some. The sample contains about 81,000 clones, about four fifths of which appear only once. The V and J ends lost 3 bases and 7 bases, in that order; junction bases with no gene match: 8. The CDR3 runs 14 residues. The germline CDR1 and CDR2 sequences are LGHNA and YSLEER. The sample taken for sequencing was peripheral blood. This sequence originates from a man aged 55 to 70 with acute or convalescent COVID-19. V gene TRBV4-3 combines with J gene TRBJ2-7, with TRBD1 identical over 8 bases. The CDR3 spells CASSQDRASGEQYF. The CDR3 DNA is TGCGCCAGCAGCCAGGACAGGGCGAGCGGGGAGCAGTACTTC.